These 23 T cell receptor beta chains were sequenced from one sample in a study of T cell changes during pregnancy in multiple sclerosis. Only in-frame clones appear in the TCRdb table, and some are missing; sequencing was by immunoSEQ multiplex PCR. The sample lists about 67,000 clones, approximately 90% occurring once. Here the sequenced sample was peripheral blood, taken in the second trimester of pregnancy. These receptors were collected from a female donor in good health, enrolled as a control in a pregnancy study.

V and J are TRBV5-1 and TRBJ2-7, with TRBD1 matching 9 bases. Germline V gives CDR1 SGHRS, CDR2 YFSETQ. The J segment lost 5 bases and the V segment lost 4 bases, leaving 10 bases of the junction unmatched. The CDR3 contains 15 residues. As DNA, the CDR3 is TGCGCCAGCAGCGGAACCGGGACAGGGCTCCACGAGCAGTACTTC. Amino acid sequence: CASSGTGTGLHEQYF.

V usage is TRBV28 and J usage is TRBJ1-2; D unclear. Germline CDR1 reads MDHEN; CDR2 reads SYDVKM. This CDR3 has 12 amino acids. Trimming cost V 3 bases and J 0 bases, with 2 bases left between them. DNA of the CDR3: TGTGCCAGCAGTTTCTCTAACTATGGCTACACCTTC. Its protein is CASSFSNYGYTF.

CDR3: CASSPGGGSGNTIYF. The CDR3 DNA reads TGTGCCAGCAGCCCGGGGGGGGGCTCTGGAAACACCATATATTTT. The chain uses TRBV7-2 and TRBJ1-3; maybe TRBD1 (5 bases). CDR1 is SGHTA, CDR2 FQGNSA, per germline. The CDR3 consists of 15 residues. With 5 bases removed from V and 0 bases from J, the gap between germline ends came to 11 bases.

The chain joins TRBV19 to TRBJ2-5; 7 nucleotides line up with TRBD1. The trim removed 5 bases at V and 5 bases at J, leaving 11 bases unmatched. This CDR3 has 15 amino acids. Germline CDR1 reads LNHDA; CDR2 reads SQIVND (reference sequence). The CDR3 reads CASSPTGQKEETQYF. DNA for the CDR3: TGTGCCAGTAGTCCGACGGGACAGAAAGAGGAGACCCAGTACTTC.

The chain uses TRBV29-1 and TRBJ1-4; D is possibly TRBD1 (6 bases). The germline V and J ends were trimmed by 7 bases and 7 bases, with 16 bases remaining between them. Per germline, CDR1 SQVTM and CDR2 ANQGSEA. The CDR3 spans 13 residues. For the CDR3, the DNA is TGCAGCGCGGGGGGACCGGGGGCTGAAAAACTGTTTTTT. Amino acid sequence: CSAGGPGAEKLFF.

This chain connects TRBV6-4 to TRBJ1-5, with unresolved D. The V end lost 3 bases, the J end lost 2 bases, and 5 bases lay between the germline ends. The V gene's germline CDR1 is MRHNA and CDR2 SNTAGT. The CDR3 extends over 13 amino acids. The chain's CDR3 is CASSERGNQPQHF. The CDR3 DNA sequence: TGTGCCAGCAGTGAGCGCGGCAATCAGCCCCAGCATTTT.

This clone rates as medium-sized. This chain links TRBV2 with TRBJ2-1; 9 bases are a match to TRBD1. After removal of 6 bases from V and 4 bases from J, the junction contained 4 bases not matched to a gene. CDR3 length: 14 amino acids. Germline CDR1 SNHLY, CDR2 FYNNEI. CDR3 sequence reads: CASRPGQGYNEQFF. CDR3 in DNA: TGTGCCAGCAGACCGGGACAGGGTTACAATGAGCAGTTCTTC. Together with reference TRBV2 and TRBJ2-1, the CDR3 gives the full variable domain: EPEVTQTPSHQVTQMGQEVILRCVPISNHLYFYWYRQILGQKVEFLVSFYNNEISEKSEIFDDQFSVERPDGSNFTLKIRSTKLEDSAMYFCASRPGQGYNEQFFGPGTRLTVL.

This clone was seen a few times. V usage is TRBV5-6 and J usage is TRBJ2-2, with D possibly TRBD2 on 7 matching bases. V was shortened by 3 bases and J by 4 bases, with 13 bases between the two germline ends. The CDR3 has 15 amino acids. Germline lookup yields CDR1 SGHDT and CDR2 YYEEEE. In DNA form, the CDR3 reads TGTGCCAGCAGCTCCCGGGGGGCGCTCACCGGGGAGCTGTTTTTT. Its translation is CASSSRGALTGELFF.

The rearrangement links TRBV28 to TRBJ2-7; 7 nucleotides agree with TRBD1. This CDR3 has 14 amino acids. CDR1 is MDHEN, CDR2 SYDVKM, per germline. The V gene end was trimmed by 3 bases and the J gene end by 4 bases; junction bases not matched to a gene: 6. CDR3 bases: TGTGCCAGCAGTTTTGAGGGGGCGCCGTACGAGCAGTACTTC. This gives the protein CASSFEGAPYEQYF.

V gene TRBV28 combines with J gene TRBJ2-7; TRBD2 aligns across 11 bases. The germline V gene has CDR1 MDHEN and CDR2 SYDVKM. V shed 0 bases and J 0 bases; nucleotides not matched to a gene: 1. CDR3 length equals 16 residues. The CDR3 DNA is TGTGCCAGCAGTTTATGGGGGACTAGCGGCTCCTACGAGCAGTACTTC. It encodes CASSLWGTSGSYEQYF.

This clone is a singleton in its sample. This chain joins TRBV7-2 and TRBJ1-6; maybe TRBD1 (5 bases). V was cut by 1 base and J by 7 bases, with 20 bases left in between. CDR1 and CDR2 from the germline V gene are SGHTA and FQGNSA. CDR3 length: 18 residues. The DNA of the CDR3 is TGTGCCAGCAGCTTAGGGGGCTTCGGTTGGGGTACCAATTCACCCCTCCACTTT. Translated: CASSLGGFGWGTNSPLHF.

This chain joins TRBV7-2 and TRBJ2-7, with D perhaps TRBD2 (5 bases). V lost 3 bases and J 3 bases, leaving 15 bases between the germline ends. This CDR3 has 15 amino acids. Germline-derived CDR1 and CDR2 are SGHTA and FQGNSA. CDR3 in amino acids: CASSLGVASSYEQYF. The CDR3 DNA reads TGTGCCAGCAGCTTGGGTGTGGCTAGCAGCTACGAGCAGTACTTC.

This chain links TRBV7-2 with TRBJ2-7; 12 positions match TRBD2. Trimming cost V 4 bases and J 4 bases; bases outside gene matches: 2. Per the germline V gene, CDR1 is SGHTA and CDR2 is FQGNSA. This CDR3 contains 14 residues. The CDR3 loop is CASSSLAGGYEQYF. CDR3 bases: TGTGCCAGCAGCTCCCTAGCGGGGGGGTACGAGCAGTACTTC.

V is TRBV5-1 and J is TRBJ1-2, with 7 bases fitting TRBD1. J gave up 7 bases and V 5 bases, and 8 bases lay outside the gene matches. CDR1 is SGHRS and CDR2 is YFSETQ in the germline V gene. CDR3 length equals 13 residues. This chain's CDR3 is CASRYTTGSGYTF. The CDR3, as DNA: TGCGCCAGCAGATATACGACAGGGAGTGGCTACACCTTC.

The chain carries TRBV18 and TRBJ2-2, with 8 bases matching TRBD1. Germline loops: CDR1 KGHSH, CDR2 LQKENI. The CDR3 sequence is 15 residues long. V was clipped by 6 bases and J by 4 bases; unmatched bases: 7. CDR3 sequence reads: CASSRLTGGTGELFF. In DNA form, the CDR3 reads TGTGCCAGCTCGCGACTAACAGGGGGCACCGGGGAGCTGTTTTTT.

The chain joins TRBV6-5 to TRBJ2-1; 10 nucleotides align to TRBD2. The CDR3 length is 15 residues. Trimming cost V 6 bases and J 7 bases; bases outside gene matches: 9. Germline V gives CDR1 MNHEY, CDR2 SVGAGI. CDR3 bases: TGTGCCAGCAGCCCAACCAATAGCGGGAGGAATGAGCAGTTCTTC. It encodes CASSPTNSGRNEQFF.

The chain links TRBV7-8 to TRBJ1-2; no clear D gene. The germline V gene has CDR1 SGHVS and CDR2 FQNEAQ. This CDR3 contains 13 residues. V lost 2 bases and J lost 7, with 11 bases in between. DNA of the CDR3: TGTGCCAGCAGCTTATATCTGGGGAGTGGCTACACCTTC. This translates into CASSLYLGSGYTF.

The V call is TRBV30, the J call TRBJ1-2, with D maybe TRBD1 (6 bases). The CDR3 contains 12 residues. Trimming removed 3 bases from V and 8 bases from J, with 13 bases in between. Germline V gene data show CDR1 as GTSNPN and CDR2 as SVGIG (reference sequence). The CDR3 is CAWSPGQKGYTF. The CDR3 bases are TGTGCCTGGAGCCCGGGACAAAAGGGCTACACCTTC. The full variable domain, its missing parts supplied by reference TRBV30 and TRBJ1-2, is SQTIHQWPATLVQPVGSPLSLECTVEGTSNPNLYWYRQAAGRGLQLLFYSVGIGQISSEVPQNLSASRPQDRQFILSSKKLLLSDSGFYLCAWSPGQKGYTFGSGTRLTVV.

This chain joins TRBV6-4 and TRBJ2-3, with D possibly matching TRBD2 (7 bases). The CDR3 sequence is 15 residues long. CDR1 is MRHNA and CDR2 is SNTAGT in the germline V gene. V lost 6 bases and J lost 7, with 20 bases in between. CDR3 residues: CASRADEGGGHTQYF. Here the CDR3 DNA reads TGTGCCAGCAGGGCCGACGAGGGGGGGGGCCATACGCAGTATTTT.

This chain connects TRBV6-5 to TRBJ1-1, with a tentative D call TRBD1 (6 bases). V dropped 6 bases and J dropped 1 base, with 9 bases sitting between them. Germline V lookup: CDR1 MNHEY, CDR2 SVGAGI. The CDR3 is made up of 13 amino acids. The DNA for the CDR3 is TGTGCCAGCAGCAGGGGACAGAACACTGAAGCTTTCTTT. Translation: CASSRGQNTEAFF.

The V gene is TRBV11-2, the J gene TRBJ2-1, with TRBD2 matching 9 bases. The CDR3 totals 16 residues. Germline lookup yields CDR1 SGHAT and CDR2 FQNNGV. After removal of 0 bases from V and 5 bases from J, the junction contained 5 bases not matched to a gene. The CDR3 DNA reads TGTGCCAGCAGCTTAGATAGAGTAGCGGGGGACAATGAGCAGTTCTTC. This encodes CASSLDRVAGDNEQFF.

This CDR3 reads CASSLQRTSYNEQFF. The CDR3 coding sequence is TGTGCCAGCAGCCTACAGCGGACCTCCTACAATGAGCAGTTCTTC. The rearrangement uses TRBV11-2 and TRBJ2-1; tentative D call: TRBD2 (5 bases). Germline V CDR1 and CDR2: SGHAT, FQNNGV. Trimming took off 5 bases at V and 0 bases at J, with 11 bases between the two ends. The CDR3 loop spans 15 amino acids.

V is TRBV7-9 and J is TRBJ2-2; 9 bases agree with TRBD2. There are 16 residues in the CDR3. The J segment lost 7 bases and the V segment lost 5 bases, leaving 11 bases of the junction unmatched. From germline, CDR1 is SEHNR and CDR2 FQNEAQ (reference sequence). Here the CDR3 reads CASSAGAGGGGGELFF. The CDR3 DNA sequence: TGTGCCAGCAGCGCCGGAGCGGGGGGCGGTGGCGGGGAGCTGTTTTTT.